One sample yielded the 19 T cell receptor beta chains listed below, sequenced in a study of metastatic and nonmetastatic thyroid tumors. MiXCR was used by TCRdb to re-call the PCR reads. This sample has tens of thousands of clones, with 10% to 12% found just once. No patient had received any treatment before thyroid surgery. Sequenced material: blood. Receptor source: a female donor with papillary thyroid cancer or a benign thyroid nodule (not recorded which). Some clones in this sample may be carry-over from other donors' samples.

This clone has a count of ten or more. This chain links TRBV10-1 with TRBJ2-3; D perhaps matches TRBD2 (6 bases). The V end lost 0 bases, the J end lost 6 bases, and 16 bases lay between the germline ends. This CDR3 has 16 residues. The V gene's germline CDR1 is WNHNN and CDR2 SYGVQD (reference sequence). In DNA form, the CDR3 reads TGCGCCAGCAGTGAGTCGGGTGTAGCGGACGGGGATACGCAGTATTTT. The encoded protein is CASSESGVADGDTQYF.

Comment on this clone: This may be a read error, as it is one base from a much larger clone. The same CDR3 can be traced to other DNA sequences in this sample. The chain has TRBV2 and TRBJ1-5, with a possible D match to TRBD1 (5 bases). This CDR3 region has 16 residues. CDR1 SNHLY and CDR2 FYNNEI come from the germline V gene. CDR3 sequence (DNA): TGTGCCAGCAATATAGGGGCTAACCGGAGCAATCAGCCCCAACATTTT. Its translation is CASNIGANRSNQPQHF.

This clone has more than one count but fewer than ten. A much larger clone differs by one base, so this may be a read error. The CDR3 end shows no conserved phenylalanine or tryptophan, and so a read error is likely. The J gene is TRBJ1-4, the V gene TRBV6-1, with no clear D. The V gene lost 6 bases and the J gene lost 0 bases, with 11 bases spanning the gap. The CDR3 length is 15 residues. Per germline, CDR1 MNHNS and CDR2 SASEGT. The CDR3 here is CASSPLEATNEKLFL. In DNA form, the CDR3 reads TGTGCCAGCAGCCCTTTGGAGGCAACTAATGAAAAACTGTTTCTT.

This clone was seen ten or more times. The V call is TRBV14, the J call TRBJ1-2; D is possibly TRBD1 (6 bases). Germline lookup yields CDR1 SGHDN and CDR2 FVKESK. Trimming removed 6 bases at V and 4 bases at J, with 18 bases between. The CDR3 runs to 15 residues. The CDR3 nucleotides read TGTGCCAGCAGTTACTCTCCAGGGGCGTCCTATGGCTACACCTTC. Residues: CASSYSPGASYGYTF.

This clone has ten or more counts. This rearrangement joins TRBV2 to TRBJ2-7; TRBD1 agrees at 9 bases. The CDR3 totals 15 residues. J was trimmed by 1 base and V by 3 bases; bases with no gene match: 4. Germline values: CDR1 SNHLY, CDR2 FYNNEI. The CDR3 is CASSEGTGRSYEQYF. Here the CDR3 DNA reads TGTGCCAGCAGTGAGGGGACAGGGAGATCCTACGAGCAGTACTTC.

This clone was detected ten times or more. In DNA, the CDR3 is TGCGCCAGCAGCCAAGTCAACCCCACCAGAGCGGGCATCTACGAGCAGTACTTC. Encoded protein: CASSQVNPTRAGIYEQYF. The J gene is TRBJ2-7, the V gene TRBV4-1, with D possibly TRBD2 on 6 matching bases. The V end lost 1 base, the J end lost 3 bases, and 22 bases lay between the germline ends. Per germline, CDR1 MGHRA and CDR2 YSYEKL. CDR3 length: 18 residues.

This clone was counted at least ten times. The junction departs from germline at one end; a sequencing error may be responsible. This chain connects TRBV28 to TRBJ2-7, with TRBD2 identical over 11 bases. The CDR3 length is 14 residues. Looked up from germline, CDR1 is MDHEN and CDR2 is SYDVKM. The CDR3 loop reads CASSKLAGAHERYF. The CDR3 DNA follows: TGTGCCAGCAGTAAACTAGCGGGAGCCCACGAGCGGTACTTC.

The genes are TRBV13 and TRBJ2-5, with D perhaps matching TRBD2 (5 bases). The end of the DNA is better explained by TRBJ2-1, so the J call may be wrong. Germline lookup yields CDR1 PRHDT and CDR2 FYEKMQ (reference sequence). This CDR3 contains 14 residues. The CDR3 sequence: CASITLERVYEQFF. The CDR3 DNA reads TGTGCCAGCATCACCCTCGAGAGGGTATACGAGCAGTTCTTC.

In this sample, this clone turned up a few times. Other DNA sequences in the sample encode the same CDR3. The chain has TRBV7-3 and TRBJ1-1; D remains ambiguous. V shed 4 bases and J shed 5 bases, with 17 bases lying between them. CDR3 size: 15 residues. From germline, CDR1 is SGHTA and CDR2 FQGTGA. CDR3 nucleotides: TGTGCCAGCAGCTCTTCGGGAGGATGGGGTACTGAAGCTTTCTTT. Protein sequence: CASSSSGGWGTEAFF.

This clone was recorded at least ten times. The V and J genes are TRBV7-3 and TRBJ2-2; D perhaps matches TRBD1 (5 bases). Germline V lookup: CDR1 SGHTA, CDR2 FQGTGA. Deletions cut 5 bases from V and 7 bases from J, with 14 bases between. The CDR3 is made up of 14 amino acids. CDR3 amino acids: CASSGARGGGELFF. The CDR3 DNA reads as TGTGCCAGCAGCGGGGCAAGGGGCGGCGGGGAGCTGTTTTTT.

This clone occurred many times. This CDR3 fails to terminate in the conserved phenylalanine or tryptophan, so it likely reflects a read error. The chain recombines TRBV20-1 with TRBJ1-3; 8 positions agree with TRBD1. CDR1 is DFQATT, CDR2 SNEGSKA, per germline (reference sequence). This CDR3 has 15 amino acids. V dropped 6 bases and J dropped 4; count of bases not matched to a gene: 11. CDR3 DNA sequence: TGCAGTGCCGTCCCGGGACAGGAAGCGGGAAACACCATATATTCT. This gives the protein CSAVPGQEAGNTIYS.

This clone was recorded many times. The V call is TRBV7-2, the J call TRBJ1-1; possibly TRBD1 for D (5 bases). Germline V gene sequence: CDR1 SGHTA, CDR2 FQGNSA. The CDR3 totals 13 residues. Trimming took off 7 bases at V and 0 bases at J, with 9 bases between the two ends. The CDR3 sequence is CASTRQMNTEAFF. The CDR3 DNA follows: TGTGCCAGCACCCGACAGATGAACACTGAAGCTTTCTTT.

This clone appeared many times. The chain employs TRBV24-1 and TRBJ2-3, with 14 bases lining up with TRBD2. Germline CDR1 and CDR2: KGHDR and SFDVKD. This CDR3 contains 18 residues. Trimming cost V 3 bases and J 2 bases; bases outside gene matches: 6. The CDR3, as DNA: TGTGCCACCAGTGATACCGGGACTAGCGGGAGCTACACAGATACGCAGTATTTT. Translating it yields CATSDTGTSGSYTDTQYF.

This clone appeared a few times. This may stem from a read error, because a much larger clone lies one nucleotide away. This chain connects TRBV19 to TRBJ1-2, with 8 bases lining up with TRBD1. CDR1 and CDR2 (germline): LNHDA, SQIVND (reference sequence). The CDR3 is made up of 12 amino acids. CDR3 protein: CAGGQGPYVYTF. DNA for the CDR3: TGTGCCGGTGGACAGGGACCCTATGTCTACACCTTC.

In this sample, this clone turned up many times. V and J are TRBV5-1 and TRBJ1-5; TRBD1 aligns across 9 bases. The CDR3 is 15 residues long. Losses at the gene ends were 4 bases for V and 6 bases for J; bases not matched to a gene: 8. Germline V gene data show CDR1 as SGHRS and CDR2 as YFSETQ. Written as DNA, the CDR3 is TGCGCCAGCAGCCCCGGGACAGGGTTTGGTCAGCCCCAGCATTTT. Translation gives CASSPGTGFGQPQHF.

The chain uses TRBV20-1 and TRBJ2-5; TRBD2 aligns across 10 bases. The germline CDR1 and CDR2 sequences are DFQATT and SNEGSKA (reference sequence). With V trimmed by 6 bases and J by 3 bases, 4 bases remained unmatched. There are 13 residues in the CDR3. CDR3 DNA sequence: TGCAGTGCAGGCGGACTAGCGGAAGAGACCCAGTACTTC. Translating it yields CSAGGLAEETQYF.

Many counts were recorded for this clone. The V call is TRBV28, the J call TRBJ2-2; no definite D call. Germline V CDR1 and CDR2: MDHEN, SYDVKM. The CDR3 runs to 12 residues. Trimming pared 0 bases from V and 8 bases from J, leaving 4 bases between. CDR3 sequence (DNA): TGTGCCAGCAGTTTATGGATGGGGGAGCTGTTTTTT. It encodes CASSLWMGELFF.

V is TRBV10-1 and J is TRBJ1-2; TRBD1 might be the D (5 bases). The germline gives CDR1 WNHNN, CDR2 SYGVQD (reference sequence). Trimming removed 3 bases from V and 4 bases from J, with 12 bases in between. The CDR3 length is 14 residues. In nucleotides, the CDR3 is TGCGCCAGCAGTGATTTTGGGGCGGCCTATGGCTACACCTTC. It codes for CASSDFGAAYGYTF.

This clone came up many times. This rearrangement joins TRBV2 to TRBJ2-1; D might be TRBD1 (6 bases). Germline CDR1 is SNHLY and CDR2 is FYNNEI. The CDR3 runs to 13 residues. Between the trimmed V and J ends, which lost 6 bases and 6 bases, there was a span of 12 bases. The CDR3 loop is CASRYNRANEQFF. The DNA for the CDR3 is TGTGCCAGCAGATATAACAGGGCCAATGAGCAGTTCTTC.